This TCR beta chain was captured in a study of blood T cells in healthy people across ages. Study context: Capture via template switching afforded approximately one barcoded beta molecule per two T cells. Study conclusions and caveats: Samples with more naive T cells showed higher observed beta diversity.

Trimming cost V 0 bases and J 7 bases; bases outside gene matches: 3. CDR1 is SGHDT and CDR2 is YYEEEE in the germline V gene. This CDR3 region has 15 residues. In the case of this clonotype: Its specificity is unknown.

Next came a second PCR, run for about 6 to 12 cycles, which used a sample-barcoded 5' primer along with a J-beta primer mix. Every molecule of cDNA carried a tag from a template-switch adaptor with 12 random nucleotides. One entry per CDR3 protein, called by TCRdb with MiXCR from the 5' RACE reads. The sample lists some 800,000 distinct CDR3 sequences, roughly 25% occurring once. These data also formed part of another study, on T cells of mothers and their children. That study reports: Clones that were microchimeric and persistent were not detected among T cells.

The sample consisted of blood. The sequence was collected from a boy aged 5-17 years in good health. This chain links TRBV5-6 with TRBJ2-1; TRBD1 agrees at 11 bases. The CDR3 loop reads CASSLGTGGGNEQFF. CDR3 DNA: TGTGCCAGCAGCTTGGGGACAGGGGGCGGGAATGAGCAGTTCTTC.